This TCR beta chain was profiled in a study of T cell responses to AZD1222 COVID-19 vaccine. Study-level points and caveats: Unmutated regions of variants are reportedly targeted by nearly half of spike-specific TCRs.

Profiling relied on immunoSEQ multiplex PCR, and the TCRdb table lists in-frame clones only, not all of them. There are roughly 140,000 clones in the sample; 94% occur only once, and around 1.3% lies in the top ten. On this clone itself: Antigen specificity is unknown.

Per germline, CDR1 LGHNT and CDR2 FRNRAP. The CDR3 covers 13 residues. The V gene lost 1 base and the J gene lost 5 bases, with 8 bases spanning the gap. This sample comprised peripheral blood, obtained on day 0 of AZD1222 vaccination. The receptor's source is an adult in good health. The chain uses TRBV12-5 and TRBJ1-2; unclear D gene. The CDR3 reads CASGLARTYGYTF. The CDR3 DNA sequence: TGTGCTAGTGGTTTGGCCCGTACTTATGGCTACACCTTC.